Below are 24 T cell receptor beta chains sequenced from a single sample in a study of blood T cell repertoires in COVID-19. Method: immunoSEQ multiplex PCR; TCRdb's copy keeps in-frame clones and lacks some. The repertoire holds about 280,000 clones, with around 85% as singletons. Sequencing input: PBMCs or T cells enriched from blood (not recorded which). These TCRs come from a woman between 45 and 60 years old who had recovered from COVID-19.

This clone was seen once. The V call is TRBV4-3, the J call TRBJ1-3; a weak D match, TRBD1 (6 bases). V was shortened by 0 bases and J by 0 bases, with 9 bases between the two germline ends. Germline assignment: CDR1 LGHNA and CDR2 YSLEER. This CDR3 has 16 amino acids. The CDR3 nucleotides read TGCGCCAGCAGCCAAGATTCCAGGGGCTCTGGAAACACCATATATTTT. It codes for CASSQDSRGSGNTIYF.

The genes are TRBV7-9 and TRBJ1-5, with no clear D. Germline CDR1 and CDR2: SEHNR and FQNEAQ (reference sequence). The CDR3 contains 13 residues. The V end lost 3 bases, the J end lost 5 bases, and 8 bases lay between the germline ends. CDR3 bases: TGTGCCAGCAGCTTCGATCAGGATCAGCCCCAGCATTTT. Protein sequence: CASSFDQDQPQHF.

Notes on this clone: Other DNA sequences in this specimen translate into the identical CDR3. This chain connects TRBV18 to TRBJ1-2; D is undetermined. V gave up 2 bases and J gave up 3 bases, with 7 bases separating them. This CDR3 comprises 13 residues. The germline V gene has CDR1 KGHSH and CDR2 LQKENI. CDR3 sequence: CASSPEGDYGYTF. CDR3 nucleotides: TGTGCCAGCTCACCAGAGGGTGACTATGGCTACACCTTC.

This chain links TRBV7-8 with TRBJ1-5; tentative D call: TRBD1 (6 bases). CDR1 SGHVS and CDR2 FQNEAQ come from the germline V gene. The CDR3 is 15 residues long. The germline V and J ends were trimmed by 3 bases and 3 bases, with 12 bases remaining between them. CDR3 loop: CASSLETGLNQPQHF. CDR3 in DNA: TGTGCCAGCAGCTTGGAGACAGGACTCAATCAGCCCCAGCATTTT.

The V gene is TRBV5-1, the J gene TRBJ2-5; 7 positions agree with TRBD2. Germline V gives CDR1 SGHRS, CDR2 YFSETQ. Trimming cost V 4 bases and J 5 bases; bases outside gene matches: 8. CDR3 length: 14 residues. The CDR3 nucleotides read TGCGCCAGCAGCCCGGGCCCCGGGAGGGAGACCCAGTACTTC. Its protein product is CASSPGPGRETQYF.

V gene TRBV2 combines with J gene TRBJ1-2; tentatively, D is TRBD1 (6 bases). Germline V gives CDR1 SNHLY, CDR2 FYNNEI. Trimming left V 4 bases short and J 5 bases short, with 14 bases between. The CDR3 runs to 14 residues. CDR3 loop: CASSAGTGPYGYTF. As DNA, the CDR3 is TGTGCCAGCAGTGCCGGAACAGGGCCTTATGGCTACACCTTC.

This chain joins TRBV30 and TRBJ1-2; 9 bases map to TRBD1. The germline CDR1 and CDR2 sequences are GTSNPN and SVGIG (reference sequence). The V gene end was trimmed by 5 bases and the J gene end by 8 bases; junction bases not matched to a gene: 6. The CDR3 runs to 12 residues. CDR3 region: CAWGTGYGGYTF. In DNA, the CDR3 is TGTGCCTGGGGGACAGGGTATGGCGGCTACACCTTC.

CDR3 in DNA: TGTGCCAGCAGCTTGATCCGGGACAGGGCCCAAGAGACCCAGTACTTC. Translation gives CASSLIRDRAQETQYF. This chain links TRBV7-8 with TRBJ2-5, with 9 bases matching TRBD1. The junction had 6 bases not matched to a gene; V was cut back by 3 bases and J by 1 base. CDR3 length: 16 residues. Germline assignment: CDR1 SGHVS and CDR2 FQNEAQ.

The chain recombines TRBV7-8 with TRBJ1-3, with TRBD1 as a possible D gene (5 bases). Between the trimmed V and J ends, which lost 4 bases and 0 bases, there was a span of 13 bases. Germline CDR1 reads SGHVS; CDR2 reads FQNEAQ. The CDR3 extends over 16 amino acids. The CDR3 sequence: CASSSLGRSSGNTIYF. The CDR3, as DNA: TGTGCCAGCAGCTCCTTGGGGCGGTCCTCTGGAAACACCATATATTTT.

In nucleotides, the CDR3 is TGTGCCAGCAGACGATCGGGACAGGGGGACGGCTACACCTTC. This codes for CASRRSGQGDGYTF. The rearrangement joins TRBV27 to TRBJ1-2; TRBD1 agrees at 11 bases. Trimming at V came to 6 bases and at J to 8 bases, leaving 8 bases not matched to a gene. This CDR3 region has 14 residues. Germline V gene sequence: CDR1 MNHEY, CDR2 SMNVEV (reference sequence).

This sequence joins TRBV30 and TRBJ2-3; TRBD2 matches 10 bases. CDR3 length: 16 residues. The V segment lost 3 bases and the J segment 0 bases; nucleotides outside the gene matches: 6. The germline CDR1 and CDR2 sequences are GTSNPN and SVGIG (reference sequence). CDR3 residues: CAWRRLAGVSTDTQYF. The CDR3 DNA reads as TGTGCCTGGAGGAGACTAGCGGGCGTTAGCACAGATACGCAGTATTTT.

The V and J genes are TRBV27 and TRBJ2-2; 8 bases align to TRBD1. V lost 0 bases, J lost 4 bases, and 4 bases stayed unmatched. CDR1 is MNHEY and CDR2 is SMNVEV in the germline V gene (reference sequence). The CDR3 length is 16 residues. The CDR3 loop is CASSLSRGPATGELFF. The CDR3 bases are TGTGCCAGCAGTTTATCCAGGGGGCCGGCCACCGGGGAGCTGTTTTTT.

This chain uses TRBV29-1 with TRBJ2-2; no clear D. This CDR3 has 11 amino acids. V was shortened by 4 bases and J by 7 bases, with 7 bases between the two germline ends. Germline V CDR1 and CDR2: SQVTM, ANQGSEA. CDR3: CSVGLGGELFF. For the CDR3, the DNA is TGCAGCGTTGGTCTCGGCGGGGAGCTGTTTTTT.

The chain recombines TRBV6-5 with TRBJ1-4; D perhaps matches TRBD1 (5 bases). V lost 3 bases and J lost 3, with 14 bases in between. This CDR3 contains 16 residues. Germline V lookup: CDR1 MNHEY, CDR2 SVGAGI. CDR3 loop: CASSYGTGAANEKLFF. Written as DNA, the CDR3 is TGTGCCAGCAGTTATGGAACAGGTGCTGCTAATGAAAAACTGTTTTTT.

The chain has TRBV5-1 and TRBJ1-3, with 7 bases fitting TRBD1. V shed 6 bases, J shed 3 bases, and the junction held 12 bases outside the gene matches. Germline V gene data show CDR1 as SGHRS and CDR2 as YFSETQ. The CDR3 runs 16 residues. The CDR3 loop reads CASTHGTEIFGNTIYF. CDR3 in DNA: TGCGCCAGCACTCACGGGACAGAAATATTTGGAAACACCATATATTTT.

The chain links TRBV3-1 (or the pseudogene TRBV3-2) to TRBJ1-5; D uncertain. Trimming removed 2 bases at V and 0 bases at J, with 5 bases between. Germline V CDR1 and CDR2: LGHDT, YNNKEL (reference sequence). CDR3 length equals 14 residues. CDR3 DNA: TGTGCCAGCAGCCAACGGTATAGCAATCAGCCCCAGCATTTT. This encodes CASSQRYSNQPQHF.

The gene calls are TRBV11-2 and TRBJ1-4; a possible D gene is TRBD1 (6 bases). V lost 5 bases and J 6 bases, leaving 16 bases between the germline ends. The germline gives CDR1 SGHAT, CDR2 FQNNGV. This CDR3 region has 15 residues. The chain's CDR3 is CASSKEGTIDEKLFF. CDR3 bases: TGTGCCAGCAGCAAAGAGGGGACAATCGATGAAAAACTGTTTTTT.

The chain recombines TRBV15 with TRBJ2-5; D perhaps matches TRBD2 (5 bases). This CDR3 comprises 18 residues. Per the germline V gene, CDR1 is LNHNV and CDR2 is YYDKDF (reference sequence). Trimming pared 0 bases from V and 0 bases from J, leaving 17 bases between. As DNA, the CDR3 is TGTGCCACCAGCAGAGAGGGCACGTCTAGCATACACCAAGAGACCCAGTACTTC. Translation: CATSREGTSSIHQETQYF.

The rearrangement links TRBV4-1 to TRBJ2-7; TRBD2 matches at 7 bases. CDR1 is MGHRA, CDR2 YSYEKL, per germline. CDR3 length: 16 amino acids. After removal of 0 bases from V and 4 bases from J, the junction contained 9 bases not matched to a gene. The CDR3 region is CASSQDFREVVYEQYF. As DNA, the CDR3 is TGCGCCAGCAGCCAAGATTTTCGGGAGGTAGTGTACGAGCAGTACTTC.

This clone has only a few counts. V is TRBV7-2 and J is TRBJ1-2, with 8 positions matching TRBD1. The J segment lost 8 bases and the V segment lost 1 base, leaving 15 bases of the junction unmatched. Germline V gene lookup returns CDR1 SGHTA and CDR2 FQGNSA. The CDR3 length is 17 residues. The CDR3 DNA reads as TGTGCCAGCAGCTTAGATCACGGACAGGGAATGGTGGGGGGCTACACCTTC. Translation: CASSLDHGQGMVGGYTF. Based on the CDR3 plus reference TRBV7-2 and TRBJ1-2, the full variable domain is GAGVSQSPSNKVTEKGKDVELRCDPISGHTALYWYRQSLGQGLEFLIYFQGNSAPDKSGLPSDRFSAERTGGSVSTLTIQRTQQEDSAVYLCASSLDHGQGMVGGYTFGSGTRLTVV.

The J gene is TRBJ1-4, the V gene TRBV18; 9 bases match TRBD1. With V trimmed by 3 bases and J by 0 bases, 11 bases remained unmatched. The V gene's germline CDR1 is KGHSH and CDR2 LQKENI. The CDR3 totals 19 residues. As DNA, the CDR3 is TGTGCCAGCTCACCTTCGGACAGGGGAAGGGTTACAACTAATGAAAAACTGTTTTTT. Protein: CASSPSDRGRVTTNEKLFF.

The V gene is TRBV15, the J gene TRBJ2-7; no definite D call. The CDR3 is 14 amino acids. Trimming pared 1 base from V and 2 bases from J, leaving 9 bases between. Per the germline V gene, CDR1 is LNHNV and CDR2 is YYDKDF (reference sequence). The DNA for the CDR3 is TGTGCCACCAGCAGAGCGGGTTTTCCCTACGAGCAGTACTTC. Protein sequence: CATSRAGFPYEQYF.

The genes are TRBV9 and TRBJ1-1, with a tentative D call TRBD1 (6 bases). Trimming shortened V by 0 bases and J by 3 bases, and 15 bases separated the two germline ends. CDR1 is SGDLS and CDR2 is YYNGEE in the germline V gene. The CDR3 covers 16 residues. The CDR3 sequence: CASSVVGGQSDTEAFF. In DNA, the CDR3 is TGTGCCAGCAGCGTAGTCGGGGGGCAGTCGGACACTGAAGCTTTCTTT.

This clone was counted a single time. The CDR3 protein is CASTAGGGGTQYF. CDR3 nucleotides: TGTGCCAGCACGGCGGGAGGGGGGGGGACCCAGTACTTC. V is TRBV6-5 and J is TRBJ2-5; TRBD2 matches at 9 bases. Germline loops: CDR1 MNHEY, CDR2 SVGAGI. The CDR3 sequence is 13 residues long. V trimming: 7 bases; J trimming: 7 bases; junction bases outside the gene matches: 7.